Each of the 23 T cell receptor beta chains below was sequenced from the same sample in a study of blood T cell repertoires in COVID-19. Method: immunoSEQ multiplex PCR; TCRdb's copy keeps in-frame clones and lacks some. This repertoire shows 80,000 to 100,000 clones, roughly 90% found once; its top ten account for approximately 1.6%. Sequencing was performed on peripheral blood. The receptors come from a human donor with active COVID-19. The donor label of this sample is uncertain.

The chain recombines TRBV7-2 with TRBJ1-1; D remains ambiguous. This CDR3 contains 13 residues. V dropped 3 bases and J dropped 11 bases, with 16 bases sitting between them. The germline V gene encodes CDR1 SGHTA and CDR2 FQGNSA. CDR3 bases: TGTGCCAGCAGCTTTCTCCGCGGTGAAGAGGCTTTCTTT. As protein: CASSFLRGEEAFF.

This CDR3 reads CASSFRLRNTEAFF. The CDR3, as DNA: TGTGCCAGCAGTTTCAGACTGAGGAACACTGAAGCTTTCTTT. The chain combines TRBV28 with TRBJ1-1; unclear D gene. The CDR3 totals 14 residues. CDR1 and CDR2 (germline): MDHEN, SYDVKM. Trimming cost V 3 bases and J 1 base, with 9 bases left between them.

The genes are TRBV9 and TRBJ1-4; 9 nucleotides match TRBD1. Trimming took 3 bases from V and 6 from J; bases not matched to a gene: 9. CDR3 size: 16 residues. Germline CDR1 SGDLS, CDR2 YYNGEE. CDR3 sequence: CASSAGGTGWYEKLFF. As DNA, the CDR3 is TGTGCCAGCAGCGCAGGGGGGACAGGGTGGTATGAAAAACTGTTTTTT. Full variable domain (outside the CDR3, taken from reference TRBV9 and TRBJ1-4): DSGVTQTPKHLITATGQRVTLRCSPRSGDLSVYWYQQSLDQGLQFLIQYYNGEERAKGNILERFSAQQFPDLHSELNLSSLELGDSALYFCASSAGGTGWYEKLFFGSGTQLSVL.

The CDR3 nucleotides read TGTGCCAGCAGCGGGACAGTTTACGAGCAGTACTTC. Translating it yields CASSGTVYEQYF. The V call is TRBV6-5, the J call TRBJ2-7; 7 nucleotides match TRBD1. The J segment lost 4 bases and the V segment lost 6 bases, leaving 3 bases of the junction unmatched. Per the germline V gene, CDR1 is MNHEY and CDR2 is SVGAGI. The CDR3 extends over 12 amino acids.

The chain's CDR3 is CASSQERTRGAGELFF. CDR3 bases: TGCGCCAGCAGCCAAGAACGCACCAGGGGCGCCGGGGAGCTGTTTTTT. This chain connects TRBV4-1 to TRBJ2-2; perhaps TRBD1 as D (6 bases). CDR1 is MGHRA, CDR2 YSYEKL, per germline. Trimming cost V 0 bases and J 6 bases, with 14 bases left between them. There are 16 residues in the CDR3.

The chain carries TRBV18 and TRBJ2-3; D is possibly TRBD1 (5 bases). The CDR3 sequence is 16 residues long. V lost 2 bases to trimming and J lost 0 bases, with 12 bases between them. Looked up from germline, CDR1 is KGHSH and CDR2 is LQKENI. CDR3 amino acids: CASSPRQGTSTDTQYF. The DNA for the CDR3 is TGTGCCAGCTCACCAAGGCAGGGAACTAGCACAGATACGCAGTATTTT.

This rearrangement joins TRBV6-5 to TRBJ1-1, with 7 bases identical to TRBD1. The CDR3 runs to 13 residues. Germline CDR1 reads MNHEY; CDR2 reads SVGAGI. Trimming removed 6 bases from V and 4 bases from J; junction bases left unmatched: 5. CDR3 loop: CASRETGITEAFF. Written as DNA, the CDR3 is TGTGCCAGCAGAGAGACAGGGATCACTGAAGCTTTCTTT.

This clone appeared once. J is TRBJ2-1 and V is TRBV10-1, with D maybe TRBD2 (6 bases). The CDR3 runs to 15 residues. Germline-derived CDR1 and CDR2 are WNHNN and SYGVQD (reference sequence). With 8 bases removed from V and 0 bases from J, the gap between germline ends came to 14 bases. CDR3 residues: CASSSGESSYNEQFF. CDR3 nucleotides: TGCGCCAGCTCCTCGGGAGAGAGCTCCTACAATGAGCAGTTCTTC.

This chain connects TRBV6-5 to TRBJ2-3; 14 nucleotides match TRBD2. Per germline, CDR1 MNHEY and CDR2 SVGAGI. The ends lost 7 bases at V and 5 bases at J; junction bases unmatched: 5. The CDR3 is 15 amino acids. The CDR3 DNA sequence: TGTGCCAGCACCTCGACTAGCGGGGGGGTAGATACGCAGTATTTT. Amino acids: CASTSTSGGVDTQYF.

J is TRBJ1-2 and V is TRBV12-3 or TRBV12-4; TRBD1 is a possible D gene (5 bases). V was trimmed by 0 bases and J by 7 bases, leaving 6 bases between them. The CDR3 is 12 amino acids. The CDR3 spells CASSLAGVGYTF. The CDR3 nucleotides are TGTGCCAGCAGTTTAGCAGGGGTTGGCTACACCTTC.

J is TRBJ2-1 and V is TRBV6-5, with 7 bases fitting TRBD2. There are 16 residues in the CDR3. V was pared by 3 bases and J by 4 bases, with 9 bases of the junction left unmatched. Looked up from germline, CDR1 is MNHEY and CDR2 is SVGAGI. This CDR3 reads CASSYFGAGPYNEQFF. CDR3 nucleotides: TGTGCCAGCAGTTATTTTGGAGCGGGGCCTTACAATGAGCAGTTCTTC.

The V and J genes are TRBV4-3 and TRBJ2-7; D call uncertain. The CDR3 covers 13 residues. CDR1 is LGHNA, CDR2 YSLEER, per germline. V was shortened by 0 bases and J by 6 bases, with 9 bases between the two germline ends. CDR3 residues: CASSQDSPSEQYF. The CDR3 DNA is TGCGCCAGCAGCCAAGATTCCCCCAGCGAGCAGTACTTC.

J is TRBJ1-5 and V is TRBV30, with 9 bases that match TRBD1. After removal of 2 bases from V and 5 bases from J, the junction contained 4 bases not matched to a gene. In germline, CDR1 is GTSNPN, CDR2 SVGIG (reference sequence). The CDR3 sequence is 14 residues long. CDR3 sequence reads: CAWSSGTGYQPQHF. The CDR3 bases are TGTGCCTGGAGTTCCGGGACAGGGTATCAGCCCCAGCATTTT.

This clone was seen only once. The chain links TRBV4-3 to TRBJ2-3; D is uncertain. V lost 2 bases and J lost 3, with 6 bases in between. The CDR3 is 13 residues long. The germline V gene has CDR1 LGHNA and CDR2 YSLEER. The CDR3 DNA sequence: TGCGCCAGCAGCCAATTCGGTACAGATACGCAGTATTTT. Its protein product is CASSQFGTDTQYF.

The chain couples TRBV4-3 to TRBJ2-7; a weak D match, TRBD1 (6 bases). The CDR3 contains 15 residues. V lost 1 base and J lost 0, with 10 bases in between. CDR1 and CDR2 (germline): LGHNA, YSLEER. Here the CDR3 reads CASSQVTGYSYEQYF. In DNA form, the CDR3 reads TGCGCCAGCAGCCAAGTCACAGGGTACTCCTACGAGCAGTACTTC.

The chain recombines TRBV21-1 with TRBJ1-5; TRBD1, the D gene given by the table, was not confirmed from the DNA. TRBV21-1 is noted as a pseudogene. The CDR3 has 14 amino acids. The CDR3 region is CASSNRQGNQPQHF. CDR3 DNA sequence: TGTGCCAGCAGCAATCGACAGGGCAATCAGCCCCAGCATTTT.

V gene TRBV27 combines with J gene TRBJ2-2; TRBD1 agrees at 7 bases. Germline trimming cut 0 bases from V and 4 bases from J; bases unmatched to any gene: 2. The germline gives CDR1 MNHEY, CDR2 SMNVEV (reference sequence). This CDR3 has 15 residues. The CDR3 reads CASSLSGQITGELFF. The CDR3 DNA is TGTGCCAGCAGTTTATCGGGACAGATCACCGGGGAGCTGTTTTTT.

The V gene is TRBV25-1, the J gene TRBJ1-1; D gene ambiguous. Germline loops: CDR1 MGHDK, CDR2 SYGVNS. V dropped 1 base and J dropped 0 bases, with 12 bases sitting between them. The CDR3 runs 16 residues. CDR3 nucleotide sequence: TGTGCCAGCAGTGAATTTTCGGAGGTGATGAACACTGAAGCTTTCTTT. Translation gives CASSEFSEVMNTEAFF.

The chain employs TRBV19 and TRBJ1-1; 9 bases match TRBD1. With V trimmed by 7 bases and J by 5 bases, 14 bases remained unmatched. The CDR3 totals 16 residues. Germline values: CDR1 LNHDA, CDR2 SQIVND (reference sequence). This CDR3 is CASTNGGHRGPTEAFF. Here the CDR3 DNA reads TGTGCCAGTACGAACGGGGGTCACAGGGGGCCAACTGAAGCTTTCTTT.

For the CDR3, the DNA is TGTGCCAGTAGTAGCCAATTGGTACAGGCCTCTGGGGCCAACGTCCTGACTTTC. Its protein is CASSSQLVQASGANVLTF. The V and J genes are TRBV19 and TRBJ2-6; TRBD1 is a possible D gene (5 bases). Germline CDR1 and CDR2: LNHDA and SQIVND (reference sequence). V was pared by 4 bases and J by 0 bases, with 16 bases between. The CDR3 has 18 residues.

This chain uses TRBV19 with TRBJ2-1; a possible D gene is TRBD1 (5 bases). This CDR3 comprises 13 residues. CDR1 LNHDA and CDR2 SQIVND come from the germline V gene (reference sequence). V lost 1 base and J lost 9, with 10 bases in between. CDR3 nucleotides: TGTGCCAGTAGTATAGGACAGAATAGTGAGCAGTTCTTC. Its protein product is CASSIGQNSEQFF. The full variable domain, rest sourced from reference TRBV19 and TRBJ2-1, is DGGITQSPKYLFRKEGQNVTLSCEQNLNHDAMYWYRQDPGQGLRLIYYSQIVNDFQKGDIAEGYSVSREKKESFPLTVTSAQKNPTAFYLCASSIGQNSEQFFGPGTRLTVL.

The CDR3 loop is CASSRGTDHNSPLHF. CDR3 DNA sequence: TGTGCCAGCTCACGGGGGACAGACCATAATTCACCCCTCCACTTT. This chain links TRBV18 with TRBJ1-6; 7 bases agree with TRBD1. J lost 5 bases, V lost 4 bases, and 5 bases had no gene match. Germline CDR1 and CDR2: KGHSH and LQKENI. This CDR3 has 15 residues.

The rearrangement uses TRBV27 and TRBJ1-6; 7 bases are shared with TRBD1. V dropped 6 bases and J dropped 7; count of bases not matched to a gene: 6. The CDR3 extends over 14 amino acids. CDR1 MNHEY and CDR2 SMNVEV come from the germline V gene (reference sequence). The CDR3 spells CASRSTGVNSPLHF. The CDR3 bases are TGTGCCAGCAGATCCACAGGGGTCAATTCACCCCTCCACTTT.